The 25 T cell receptor beta chains below all came from one sample that was sequenced in a study of siplizumab effects on memory and regulatory T cells. Generated by immunoSEQ multiplex PCR, the TCRdb table keeps only in-frame clones and is missing some. The sample carries about 120,000 clones, about 94% recorded once. What was sequenced was non-Treg CD4+ T cells sorted from blood. The receptors were sampled from a human donor in good health.

The rearrangement joins TRBV10-3 to TRBJ2-7; the match to TRBD1 covers 7 bases. Germline lookup yields CDR1 ENHRY and CDR2 SYGVKD. The CDR3 is 11 amino acids. Trimming cost V 9 bases and J 7 bases; bases outside gene matches: 6. CDR3 DNA: TGTGCCATAAAGACAGGGTATGAGCAGTACTTC. Translating gives CAIKTGYEQYF.

The chain has TRBV7-9 and TRBJ2-3; D may match TRBD1 or TRBD2 (6 bases each). CDR1 and CDR2 from the germline V gene are SEHNR and FQNEAQ (reference sequence). V was cut by 1 base and J by 7 bases, with 9 bases left in between. The CDR3 has 13 residues. The CDR3 DNA reads TGTGCCAGCAGCTTAGAGGGGGGTCATACGCAGTATTTT. As protein: CASSLEGGHTQYF.

This sequence joins TRBV28 and TRBJ2-1, with D uncertain. The V gene lost 2 bases and the J gene lost 5 bases, with 13 bases spanning the gap. Germline V lookup: CDR1 MDHEN, CDR2 SYDVKM. The CDR3 runs to 15 residues. Here the CDR3 reads CASSLRLNKNNEQFF. The CDR3 nucleotides are TGTGCCAGCAGTTTACGGCTCAACAAGAACAATGAGCAGTTCTTC.

The V gene is TRBV11-2, the J gene TRBJ2-2, with D unclear. This CDR3 region has 12 residues. V lost 5 bases and J 13 bases, leaving 14 bases between the germline ends. The germline V gene encodes CDR1 SGHAT and CDR2 FQNNGV. CDR3 residues: CASSRAGPWLFF. The CDR3 nucleotides are TGTGCCAGCAGCCGGGCCGGTCCGTGGCTGTTTTTT.

This sequence joins TRBV19 and TRBJ2-5; D is perhaps TRBD2 (6 bases). Germline CDR1 reads LNHDA; CDR2 reads SQIVND (reference sequence). The CDR3 is made up of 14 amino acids. Trimming stripped 1 base from V and 5 bases from J, with 11 bases between. In DNA form, the CDR3 reads TGTGCCAGTAGTATAGCCGGGGGTAGGGAGACCCAGTACTTC. It yields the protein CASSIAGGRETQYF.

The chain couples TRBV28 to TRBJ1-2, with TRBD1 matching over 7 bases. This CDR3 region has 16 residues. Looked up from germline, CDR1 is MDHEN and CDR2 is SYDVKM. J lost 0 bases, V lost 5 bases, and 9 bases had no gene match. The DNA for the CDR3 is TGTGCCAGCAGTCCCCCCCCAGGGGGAGCTAACTATGGCTACACCTTC. Protein product: CASSPPPGGANYGYTF.

The chain links TRBV19 to TRBJ2-1, with D uncertain. Germline assignment: CDR1 LNHDA and CDR2 SQIVND (reference sequence). V was trimmed by 7 bases and J by 6 bases, leaving 10 bases between them. The CDR3 has 12 residues. The CDR3 DNA sequence: TGTGCCAGTAAGGTCCCGGGCAATGAGCAGTTCTTC. This translates into CASKVPGNEQFF.

This chain connects TRBV6-6 to TRBJ1-3; D unclear. Germline lookup yields CDR1 MNHNY and CDR2 SVGAGI (reference sequence). The CDR3 is 16 amino acids. Trimming cost V 3 bases and J 0 bases, with 12 bases left between them. The CDR3 DNA is TGTGCCAGCAGTTATTCGGTCACGCTCTCTGGAAACACCATATATTTT. Translated, it gives CASSYSVTLSGNTIYF.

This clone was observed once. The gene calls are TRBV11-2 and TRBJ2-7; D ambiguous. Germline CDR1 and CDR2: SGHAT and FQNNGV. V was cut by 2 bases and J by 0 bases, with 5 bases left in between. The CDR3 is made up of 13 amino acids. For the CDR3, the DNA is TGTGCCAGCAGCTTACCCGTCTCCTACGAGCAGTACTTC. This encodes CASSLPVSYEQYF.

This clone was seen just once. The chain carries TRBV7-9 and TRBJ2-3; perhaps TRBD2 as D (6 bases). CDR1 SEHNR and CDR2 FQNEAQ come from the germline V gene (reference sequence). This CDR3 region has 15 residues. V was clipped by 5 bases and J by 5 bases, with 17 bases between them. CDR3 region: CASSVSLARGDTQYF. The CDR3 nucleotides are TGTGCCAGCAGCGTATCTCTAGCGCGCGGAGATACGCAGTATTTT.

V gene TRBV2 combines with J gene TRBJ2-1; 10 bases match TRBD2. This CDR3 is 13 amino acids long. Germline-derived CDR1 and CDR2 are SNHLY and FYNNEI. J was trimmed by 5 bases and V by 10 bases; bases with no gene match: 5. This chain's CDR3 is CATGGLANNEQFF. Written as DNA, the CDR3 is TGTGCCACCGGGGGACTAGCGAACAATGAGCAGTTCTTC.

This chain joins TRBV7-6 and TRBJ2-5; 7 positions match TRBD2. The CDR3 covers 15 residues. The junction had 4 bases not matched to a gene; V was cut back by 2 bases and J by 1 base. Germline values: CDR1 SGHVS, CDR2 FNYEAQ. The CDR3 loop is CASSLSSGGQETQYF. CDR3 nucleotides: TGTGCCAGCAGCTTAAGTTCGGGGGGCCAAGAGACCCAGTACTTC.

V and J are TRBV7-8 and TRBJ1-3; no reliable D call. Trimming left V 5 bases short and J 4 bases short, with 12 bases between. Germline CDR1 SGHVS, CDR2 FQNEAQ. The CDR3 covers 14 residues. The DNA of the CDR3 is TGTGCCAGCAGCCCCACCGCCCAGGGAAACACCATATATTTT. It codes for CASSPTAQGNTIYF.

The chain has TRBV7-2 and TRBJ2-7; 12 nucleotides agree with TRBD2. The germline V gene has CDR1 SGHTA and CDR2 FQGNSA. After removal of 4 bases from V and 0 bases from J, the junction contained 4 bases not matched to a gene. CDR3 length equals 16 residues. For the CDR3, the DNA is TGTGCCAGCAGCTCGGGACTAGCGGGTAGCTCCTACGAGCAGTACTTC. Its translation: CASSSGLAGSSYEQYF.

The chain joins TRBV19 to TRBJ2-7; TRBD1 matches at 8 bases. The CDR3 extends over 14 amino acids. V lost 6 bases to trimming and J lost 0 bases; unmatched junction nucleotides: 4. The germline V gene encodes CDR1 LNHDA and CDR2 SQIVND (reference sequence). The CDR3 coding sequence is TGTGCCAGTAGGAACACAGGGGGCTCCTACGAGCAGTACTTC. Its translation is CASRNTGGSYEQYF.

CDR3 residues: CASSHRDLGIDEQFF. DNA of the CDR3: TGCGCCAGCAGCCACAGGGATCTGGGGATCGATGAGCAGTTCTTC. This sequence joins TRBV5-1 and TRBJ2-1; weak D call: TRBD1 (6 bases). The CDR3 is 15 residues long. V shed 4 bases and J shed 8 bases, with 19 bases lying between them. Germline V gives CDR1 SGHRS, CDR2 YFSETQ.

This clone was counted a single time. The chain has TRBV6-5 and TRBJ2-3; 10 bases map to TRBD2. The CDR3 has 16 amino acids. CDR1 is MNHEY and CDR2 is SVGAGI in the germline V gene. The junction had 8 bases not matched to a gene; V was cut back by 2 bases and J by 6 bases. The CDR3 protein is CASSYTAGGPRDTQYF. The CDR3 coding sequence is TGTGCCAGCAGTTACACAGCGGGGGGGCCCAGGGATACGCAGTATTTT.

The chain combines TRBV6-1 with TRBJ2-1, with a tentative D call TRBD2 (5 bases). CDR3 size: 14 residues. V gave up 7 bases and J gave up 2 bases, with 12 bases separating them. In germline, CDR1 is MNHNS, CDR2 SASEGT. CDR3 protein: CASNIGVTYNEQFF. The CDR3 nucleotides are TGTGCCAGCAACATCGGGGTAACCTACAATGAGCAGTTCTTC.

The sample holds one count of this clone. This chain links TRBV19 with TRBJ2-3; the D gene is possibly TRBD1 (5 bases). The CDR3 runs 13 residues. Trimming took off 6 bases at V and 2 bases at J, with 9 bases between the two ends. CDR1 is LNHDA, CDR2 SQIVND, per germline (reference sequence). CDR3 amino acids: CASRPGSTDTQYF. The CDR3 DNA follows: TGTGCCAGTAGGCCAGGGTCCACAGATACGCAGTATTTT.

DNA of the CDR3: TGTGCCTCCTCGGCGTACTCTGGAAACACCATATATTTT. Translation gives CASSAYSGNTIYF. V usage is TRBV19 and J usage is TRBJ1-3, with D unresolved. V was shortened by 11 bases and J by 0 bases, with 11 bases between the two germline ends. CDR1 is LNHDA, CDR2 SQIVND, per germline (reference sequence). This CDR3 contains 13 residues.

V is TRBV5-8 and J is TRBJ1-5; 10 positions match TRBD1. The trim removed 3 bases at V and 1 base at J, leaving 10 bases unmatched. The CDR3 loop spans 18 amino acids. The germline V gene has CDR1 SGHTS and CDR2 YDEGEE. The CDR3 protein is CASSWDRGSAGSNQPQHF. The CDR3 DNA sequence: TGTGCCAGCAGCTGGGACAGGGGTAGTGCTGGGAGCAATCAGCCCCAGCATTTT. Based on the CDR3 plus reference TRBV5-8 and TRBJ1-5, the full variable domain is EAGVTQSPTHLIKTRGQQATLRCSPISGHTSVYWYQQALGLGLQFLLWYDEGEERNRGNFPPRFSGRQFPNYSSELNVNALELEDSALYLCASSWDRGSAGSNQPQHFGDGTRLSIL.

The chain links TRBV7-9 to TRBJ2-5; 8 bases line up with TRBD1. Germline trimming cut 3 bases from V and 6 bases from J; bases unmatched to any gene: 9. Germline V gene data show CDR1 as SEHNR and CDR2 as FQNEAQ (reference sequence). The CDR3 contains 15 residues. CDR3 bases: TGTGCCAGCAGCTTGACAGGGGAGCGGGCGAAGACCCAGTACTTC. This codes for CASSLTGERAKTQYF.

This chain uses TRBV19 with TRBJ1-1; 8 nucleotides match TRBD1. Germline values: CDR1 LNHDA, CDR2 SQIVND (reference sequence). Trimming took 7 bases from V and 9 from J; bases not matched to a gene: 19. This CDR3 contains 16 residues. DNA for the CDR3: TGTGCCAGTACTCTATATGGGGACAGGCCTACCGTCCAAGCTTTCTTT. This sequence encodes CASTLYGDRPTVQAFF.

This chain uses TRBV11-2 with TRBJ1-4; D not certain. The CDR3 extends over 13 amino acids. V dropped 1 base and J dropped 5 bases, with 5 bases sitting between them. Germline V CDR1 and CDR2: SGHAT, FQNNGV. For the CDR3, the DNA is TGTGCCAGCAGCTTAGGCACAAATGAAAAACTGTTTTTT. Translated, it gives CASSLGTNEKLFF. The full variable domain, in which reference TRBV11-2 and TRBJ1-4 provide the parts outside the CDR3, is EAGVAQSPRYKIIEKRQSVAFWCNPISGHATLYWYQQILGQGPKLLIQFQNNGVVDDSQLPKDRFSAERLKGVDSTLKIQPAKLEDSAVYLCASSLGTNEKLFFGSGTQLSVL.

The chain couples TRBV27 to TRBJ2-3; 8 nucleotides line up with TRBD2. Germline V gene data show CDR1 as MNHEY and CDR2 as SMNVEV (reference sequence). The trim removed 5 bases at V and 4 bases at J, leaving 5 bases unmatched. This CDR3 is 14 amino acids long. CDR3 DNA sequence: TGTGCCAGCAGTCCTGGACTAGCAGCAGATACGCAGTATTTT. Its translation: CASSPGLAADTQYF.